Presented here are 22 T cell receptor beta chains from one specimen sequenced in a study of blood T cell repertoires in COVID-19. Some clones are missing from TCRdb's copy, which holds only in-frame ones; the method was immunoSEQ multiplex PCR. The data contain 200,000 to 250,000 clones, around 81% of them singletons. Sequenced sample: peripheral blood. These receptors all come from a woman aged 65 to 85 with acute or convalescent COVID-19.

The chain links TRBV27 to TRBJ2-3, with 8 bases aligning to TRBD2. The CDR3 covers 15 residues. Germline loops: CDR1 MNHEY, CDR2 SMNVEV (reference sequence). The ends lost 8 bases at V and 4 bases at J; junction bases unmatched: 11. The CDR3 nucleotides are TGTGCCAGCTGGCGGGGGGCTCTCGTGGCAGATACGCAGTATTTT. Protein product: CASWRGALVADTQYF.

A few counts support this clone. This rearrangement joins TRBV19 to TRBJ1-5, with D possibly matching TRBD1 (6 bases). CDR3 length equals 15 residues. The germline V gene has CDR1 LNHDA and CDR2 SQIVND (reference sequence). V shed 0 bases and J shed 2 bases, with 8 bases lying between them. Written as DNA, the CDR3 is TGTGCCAGTAGTATAGATGCAGGGGGCAATCAGCCCCAGCATTTT. Its protein product is CASSIDAGGNQPQHF.

The rearrangement uses TRBV5-1 and TRBJ2-3, with 7 nucleotides matching TRBD2. Trimming at V came to 1 base and at J to 2 bases, leaving 7 bases not matched to a gene. The CDR3 loop spans 16 amino acids. Germline CDR1 SGHRS, CDR2 YFSETQ. CDR3 DNA sequence: TGCGCCAGCAGCTTGTCCGGCGGGGGTCTCACAGATACGCAGTATTTT. It codes for CASSLSGGGLTDTQYF.

The rearrangement joins TRBV12-5 to TRBJ1-2; D not certain. Between the trimmed V and J ends, which lost 6 bases and 2 bases, there was a span of 4 bases. The CDR3 covers 11 residues. Germline V gene data show CDR1 as LGHNT and CDR2 as FRNRAP. The CDR3 spells CASGANYGYTF. The CDR3 region has the DNA TGTGCTAGTGGAGCCAACTATGGCTACACCTTC.

The chain recombines TRBV18 with TRBJ2-5; perhaps TRBD1 as D (5 bases). The CDR3 spans 15 residues. Trimming left V 3 bases short and J 4 bases short, with 15 bases between. CDR1 and CDR2 (germline): KGHSH, LQKENI. The CDR3 DNA follows: TGTGCCAGCTCACCTGACAGCGTAAGGTCAGAGACCCAGTACTTC. Translating gives CASSPDSVRSETQYF. The whole variable domain, remainder taken from reference TRBV18 and TRBJ2-5, is NAGVMQNPRHLVRRRGQEARLRCSPMKGHSHVYWYRQLPEEGLKFMVYLQKENIIDESGMPKERFSAEFPKEGPSILRIQQVVRGDSAAYFCASSPDSVRSETQYFGPGTRLLVL.

V and J are TRBV7-3 and TRBJ2-7; D is perhaps TRBD2 (7 bases). The CDR3 has 15 amino acids. Trimming removed 2 bases at V and 5 bases at J, with 16 bases between. Germline V gives CDR1 SGHTA, CDR2 FQGTGA. The CDR3 reads CASSLGGALTDEQYF. The CDR3 DNA follows: TGTGCCAGCAGCTTAGGGGGGGCCTTAACAGACGAGCAGTACTTC.

In nucleotides, the CDR3 is TGTGCCAGCAGCCCTGGGGGCCCGCGAGAGACCCAGTACTTC. It specifies CASSPGGPRETQYF. This chain uses TRBV3-1 (or the pseudogene TRBV3-2) with TRBJ2-5; weak D call: TRBD1 (6 bases). Per the germline V gene, CDR1 is LGHDT and CDR2 is YNNKEL (reference sequence). V shed 4 bases and J shed 4 bases, with 13 bases lying between them. The CDR3 extends over 14 amino acids.

The chain links TRBV4-1 to TRBJ1-2; possibly TRBD1 for D (5 bases). Between the trimmed V and J ends, which lost 2 bases and 4 bases, there was a span of 17 bases. In germline, CDR1 is MGHRA, CDR2 YSYEKL. The CDR3 has 16 amino acids. In DNA, the CDR3 is TGCGCCAGCAGCCAATGGGCCGGGGGGAGGGGCTATGGCTACACCTTC. Its protein product is CASSQWAGGRGYGYTF.

The chain recombines TRBV10-1 with TRBJ2-3; D ambiguous. This CDR3 is 11 amino acids long. The V gene lost 8 bases and the J gene lost 6 bases, with 9 bases spanning the gap. CDR1 and CDR2 from the germline V gene are WNHNN and SYGVQD (reference sequence). This chain's CDR3 is CASPDGDTQYF. In DNA, the CDR3 is TGCGCCAGCCCTGACGGGGATACGCAGTATTTT.

In regard to this clone: Other DNA sequences in the same sample also yield this CDR3. This sequence joins TRBV4-3 and TRBJ2-7, with 7 positions matching TRBD1. The V and J ends lost 4 bases and 0 bases, in that order; junction bases with no gene match: 9. The V gene's germline CDR1 is LGHNA and CDR2 YSLEER. The CDR3 consists of 16 residues. In DNA form, the CDR3 reads TGCGCCAGCAGCCTTCAACAGGGGCCGAGCTCCTACGAGCAGTACTTC. It codes for CASSLQQGPSSYEQYF.

The V gene is TRBV30, the J gene TRBJ2-3, with a tentative D call TRBD2 (7 bases). The CDR3 runs to 14 residues. The V end lost 2 bases, the J end lost 4 bases, and 13 bases lay between the germline ends. Per the germline V gene, CDR1 is GTSNPN and CDR2 is SVGIG (reference sequence). CDR3: CAWSFGGGADTQYF. In nucleotides, the CDR3 is TGTGCCTGGAGTTTTGGAGGGGGGGCAGATACGCAGTATTTT.

CDR3 residues: CASSSQDRVGTEAFF. In DNA form, the CDR3 reads TGTGCCAGCAGTTCCCAGGACAGGGTGGGCACTGAAGCTTTCTTT. The chain recombines TRBV6-6 with TRBJ1-1, with 8 nucleotides matching TRBD1. The J segment lost 4 bases and the V segment lost 4 bases, leaving 8 bases of the junction unmatched. CDR3 length: 15 residues. Germline CDR1 reads MNHNY; CDR2 reads SVGAGI (reference sequence).

This chain links TRBV30 with TRBJ2-1; 10 bases align to TRBD2. Trimming cost V 5 bases and J 5 bases; bases outside gene matches: 3. This CDR3 has 13 residues. Germline V gives CDR1 GTSNPN, CDR2 SVGIG (reference sequence). CDR3 sequence (DNA): TGTGCCTGGGAAGCGGGGGGGCACAATGAGCAGTTCTTC. This codes for CAWEAGGHNEQFF.

The chain combines TRBV6-1 with TRBJ2-1, with a possible D match to TRBD1 (5 bases). Trimming took 3 bases from V and 0 from J, leaving 18 bases between them. Per germline, CDR1 MNHNS and CDR2 SASEGT. The CDR3 sequence is 18 residues long. In nucleotides, the CDR3 is TGTGCCAGCAGTGACTTAGGGGCGGCGTCCAGCTCCTACAATGAGCAGTTCTTC. Translated: CASSDLGAASSSYNEQFF.

This clone has only a few counts. The genes are TRBV29-1 and TRBJ2-5, with D perhaps matching TRBD2 (6 bases). V lost 4 bases and J 1 base, leaving 10 bases between the germline ends. The CDR3 is 13 amino acids. From germline, CDR1 is SQVTM and CDR2 ANQGSEA. CDR3 in DNA: TGCAGCGTTGTTCGGGGGTCCCAAGAGACCCAGTACTTC. Translating it yields CSVVRGSQETQYF.

The DNA of the CDR3 is TGTGCCAGCAGCAGCCGGACAGGGGGCTTTGAAAAACTGTTTTTT. Residues: CASSSRTGGFEKLFF. The chain has TRBV7-2 and TRBJ1-4; 11 positions match TRBD1. There are 15 residues in the CDR3. After removal of 5 bases from V and 7 bases from J, the junction contained 6 bases not matched to a gene. Germline-derived CDR1 and CDR2 are SGHTA and FQGNSA.

This clone has only a few counts. As DNA, the CDR3 is TGTGCCAGCAGCTTAGTAGCGGGTGGGGGACTAGAATCCTACAATGAGCAGTTCTTC. It is translated as CASSLVAGGGLESYNEQFF. This sequence joins TRBV7-2 and TRBJ2-1; 8 nucleotides line up with TRBD2. The V gene's germline CDR1 is SGHTA and CDR2 FQGNSA. The trim removed 1 base at V and 1 base at J, leaving 12 bases unmatched. The CDR3 length is 19 residues.

The chain links TRBV2 to TRBJ2-1; 9 positions match TRBD2. From germline, CDR1 is SNHLY and CDR2 FYNNEI. The CDR3 is 15 residues long. The V gene end was trimmed by 2 bases and the J gene end by 5 bases; junction bases not matched to a gene: 4. DNA for the CDR3: TGTGCCAGCAGTGAACCGGTAGCGGGGGACAATGAGCAGTTCTTC. Its protein is CASSEPVAGDNEQFF.

This chain joins TRBV24-1 and TRBJ2-2, with TRBD1 identical over 7 bases. The CDR3 loop spans 17 amino acids. Germline CDR1 and CDR2: KGHDR and SFDVKD. J lost 1 base, V lost 3 bases, and 7 bases had no gene match. The CDR3 protein is CATSDPGRTGNTGELFF. As DNA, the CDR3 is TGTGCCACCAGTGATCCGGGCCGGACAGGGAACACCGGGGAGCTGTTTTTT.

This clone was picked up a small number of times. The chain combines TRBV6-1 with TRBJ1-2; the D is unclear. Germline loops: CDR1 MNHNS, CDR2 SASEGT. The V end was cut by 2 bases, the J end by 0 bases, with 16 bases between. CDR3 length: 17 residues. CDR3 sequence reads: CASSESLGLVANYGYTF. The CDR3 region has the DNA TGTGCCAGCAGTGAATCTCTGGGCCTCGTAGCTAACTATGGCTACACCTTC.

This chain links TRBV7-2 with TRBJ2-7; 7 nucleotides match TRBD1. This CDR3 region has 15 residues. V was clipped by 0 bases and J by 5 bases; unmatched bases: 7. In germline, CDR1 is SGHTA, CDR2 FQGNSA. The CDR3 coding sequence is TGTGCCAGCAGCTTAGCAGGGGGCGTGAACGACGAGCAGTACTTC. This gives the protein CASSLAGGVNDEQYF.

The gene calls are TRBV9 and TRBJ2-2, with 7 bases identical to TRBD1. V gave up 3 bases and J gave up 1 base; unmatched junction bases: 6. This CDR3 has 16 residues. Germline V CDR1 and CDR2: SGDLS, YYNGEE. This CDR3 is CASSAYDRVNTGELFF. CDR3 coding DNA: TGTGCCAGCAGCGCCTACGACAGGGTGAACACCGGGGAGCTGTTTTTT.